Sequencing of this TCR beta chain was carried out in a study of CD8+ T cells in alopecia areata. Study background: The study gave tofacitinib for 6 to 18 months, then 6 months off drug.

It was cDNA, reverse transcribed from extracted RNA, that served as the sequencing template. Sequenced by immunoSEQ multiplex PCR; TCRdb stores in-frame clones only, minus some. Here the sample spans under 250,000 clones, more than 45% being singletons. Sequenced here: CD4+ T cells sorted from blood, sampled at week 0. This TCR came from a human donor with alopecia areata.

CDR3 region: CASSFDRDTEAFF. CDR3 coding DNA: TGTGCCAGCAGCTTTGACAGGGACACTGAAGCTTTCTTT. The rearrangement uses TRBV5-4 and TRBJ1-1; 7 positions agree with TRBD1. V dropped 2 bases and J dropped 3; count of bases not matched to a gene: 1. The germline CDR1 and CDR2 sequences are SGHNT and YYREEE (reference sequence). This CDR3 contains 13 residues.